The present entry profiles one T cell receptor beta chain with its context. Antigen unknown. One base away lies a much larger clone, so this may be a sequencing read error. The final CDR3 position lacks the conserved phenylalanine or tryptophan, pointing to a likely read error. This CDR3 is 13 amino acids long. Germline-derived CDR1 and CDR2 are SQVTM and ANQGSEA. J gave up 7 bases and V 4 bases, and 9 bases lay outside the gene matches. This sample is drawn from a study of regulatory T cells in long-lasting Graves disease. Findings and caveats of the study: Repertoires from persistent disease leaned toward TRBV28, TRBJ1-2 and TRBJ2-5. The persistent group shared around 3,000 public clonotypes, more than the roughly 990 shared by new patients.

Time point defined: newly diagnosed GD, antithyroid drugs for less than 3 months. RNA from PBMCs was the source of the TCR library. The authors built TCR beta libraries using iRepertoire HTBI primers and Arm-PCR of CDR3 regions. Each CDR3 protein is one row after TCRdb ran MiXCR on the multiplex PCR reads. Altogether about 620,000 distinct CDR3 sequences are present, approximately 15% being singletons, with the ten largest covering about 17%. The sample was also reused in another study, on T cells in Graves' hyperthyroidism and ophthalmopathy. From that report: The HTBI set primed first-round TCR CDR3 RT-PCR. In blood, most of the thyroid clonotypes expanded above 0.001 were also present.

This TCR derives from a woman in her thirties with Graves disease. The chain combines TRBV29-1 with TRBJ1-1; 7 bases fit TRBD1. Sequenced here: peripheral blood mononuclear cells (PBMCs), sampled at new diagnosis, from a patient treated with antithyroid drugs. CDR3 DNA sequence: TGCAGCGTTGGAAATCCAGGGGGAGGTGAAGCTTTCCTT. This gives the protein CSVGNPGGGEAFL.